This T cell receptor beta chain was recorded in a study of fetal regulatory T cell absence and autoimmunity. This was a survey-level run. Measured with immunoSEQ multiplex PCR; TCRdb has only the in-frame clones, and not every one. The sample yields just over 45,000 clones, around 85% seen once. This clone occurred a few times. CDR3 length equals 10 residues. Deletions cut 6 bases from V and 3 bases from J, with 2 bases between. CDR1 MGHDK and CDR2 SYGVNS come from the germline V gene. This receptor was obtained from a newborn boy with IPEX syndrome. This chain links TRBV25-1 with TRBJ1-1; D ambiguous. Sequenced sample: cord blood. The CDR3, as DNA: TGTGCCAGCAGCGACACTGAAGCTTTCTTT. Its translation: CASSDTEAFF.